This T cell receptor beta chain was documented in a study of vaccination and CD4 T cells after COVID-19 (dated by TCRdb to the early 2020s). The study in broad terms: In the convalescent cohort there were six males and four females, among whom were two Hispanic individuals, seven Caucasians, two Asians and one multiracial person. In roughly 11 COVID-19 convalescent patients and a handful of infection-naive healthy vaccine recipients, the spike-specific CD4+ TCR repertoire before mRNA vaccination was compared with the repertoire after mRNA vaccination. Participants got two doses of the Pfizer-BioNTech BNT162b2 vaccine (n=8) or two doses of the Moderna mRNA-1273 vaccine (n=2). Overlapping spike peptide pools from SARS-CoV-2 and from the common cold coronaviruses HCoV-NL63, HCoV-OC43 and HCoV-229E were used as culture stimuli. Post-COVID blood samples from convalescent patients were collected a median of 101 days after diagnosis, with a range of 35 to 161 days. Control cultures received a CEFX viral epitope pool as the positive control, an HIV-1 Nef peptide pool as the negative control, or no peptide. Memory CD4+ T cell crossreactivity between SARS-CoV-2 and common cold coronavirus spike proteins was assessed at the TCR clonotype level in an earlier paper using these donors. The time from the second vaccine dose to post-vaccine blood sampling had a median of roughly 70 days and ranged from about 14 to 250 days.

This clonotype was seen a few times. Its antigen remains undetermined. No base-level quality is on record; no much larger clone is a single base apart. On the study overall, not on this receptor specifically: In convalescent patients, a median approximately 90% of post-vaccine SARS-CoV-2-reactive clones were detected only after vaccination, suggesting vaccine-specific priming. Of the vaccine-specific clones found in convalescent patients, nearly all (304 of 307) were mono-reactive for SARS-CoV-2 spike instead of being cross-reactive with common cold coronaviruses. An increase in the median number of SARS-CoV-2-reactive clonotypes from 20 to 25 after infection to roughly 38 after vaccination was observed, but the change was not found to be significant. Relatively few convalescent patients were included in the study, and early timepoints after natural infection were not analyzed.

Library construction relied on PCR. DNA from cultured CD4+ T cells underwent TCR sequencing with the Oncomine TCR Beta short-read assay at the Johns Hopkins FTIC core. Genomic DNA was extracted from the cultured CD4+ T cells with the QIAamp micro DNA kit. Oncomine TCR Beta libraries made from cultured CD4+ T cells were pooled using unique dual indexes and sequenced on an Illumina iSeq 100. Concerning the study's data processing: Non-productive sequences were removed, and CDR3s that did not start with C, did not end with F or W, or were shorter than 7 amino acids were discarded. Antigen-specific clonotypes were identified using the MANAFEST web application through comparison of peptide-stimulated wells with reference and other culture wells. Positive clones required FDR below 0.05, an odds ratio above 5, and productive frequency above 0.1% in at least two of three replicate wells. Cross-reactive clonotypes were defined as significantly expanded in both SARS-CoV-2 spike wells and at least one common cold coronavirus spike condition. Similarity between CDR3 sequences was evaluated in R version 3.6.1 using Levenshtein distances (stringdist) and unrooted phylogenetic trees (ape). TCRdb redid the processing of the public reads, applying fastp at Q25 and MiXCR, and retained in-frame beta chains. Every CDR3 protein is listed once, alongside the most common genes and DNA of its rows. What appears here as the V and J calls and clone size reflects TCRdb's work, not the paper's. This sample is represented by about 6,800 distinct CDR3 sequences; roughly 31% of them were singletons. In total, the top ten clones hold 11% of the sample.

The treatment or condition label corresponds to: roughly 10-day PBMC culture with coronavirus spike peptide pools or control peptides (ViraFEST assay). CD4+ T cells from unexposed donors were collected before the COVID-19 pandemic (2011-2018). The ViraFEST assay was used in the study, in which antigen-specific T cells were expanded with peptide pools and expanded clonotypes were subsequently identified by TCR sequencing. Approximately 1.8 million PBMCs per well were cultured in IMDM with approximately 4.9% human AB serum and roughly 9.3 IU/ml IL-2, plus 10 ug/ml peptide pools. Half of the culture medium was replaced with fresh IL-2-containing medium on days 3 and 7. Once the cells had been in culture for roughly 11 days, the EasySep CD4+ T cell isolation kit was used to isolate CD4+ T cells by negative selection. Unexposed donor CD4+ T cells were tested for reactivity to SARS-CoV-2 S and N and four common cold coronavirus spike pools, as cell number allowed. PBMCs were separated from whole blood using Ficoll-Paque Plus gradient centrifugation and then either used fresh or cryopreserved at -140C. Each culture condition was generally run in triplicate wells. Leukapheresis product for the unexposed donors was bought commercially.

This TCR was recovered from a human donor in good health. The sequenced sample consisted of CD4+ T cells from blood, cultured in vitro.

The DNA reads as follows: TGTGCCAGCAGTTTAAGTGTGTGGGTTTCCCAAGAGACCCAGTACTTC. This gives the protein CASSLSVWVSQETQYF. The V and J genes are TRBV28 and TRBJ2-5; confidence is insufficient to name the D gene. The CDR3 measures 16 amino acids from cysteine to phenylalanine. CDR3 DNA is the only sequence kept; it has 48 bases, read in frame from the first base. Trimming costs V 2 bases and J 1 base, and their ends lie 14 bases apart. Per the germline V gene, MDHEN is the CDR1 and SYDVKM is the CDR2.